This TCR beta chain was recovered during a study of T-cell reconstitution after alpha-beta-depleted transplantation in children. V was trimmed by 2 bases and J by 0 bases, leaving 6 bases between them. In germline, CDR1 is SGHTA, CDR2 FQGNSA. The CDR3 covers 14 residues. Library preparation (for TCRbeta) was performed with unique molecular identifiers. TCRdb re-analysed the PCR reads in MiXCR, keeping a single row per CDR3 protein. The table has about 400,000 distinct CDR3 sequences, less than 15% seen once. There are many counts of this clonotype. This receptor was taken from a human donor who donated a stem cell graft to a child with Fanconi anemia. V gene TRBV7-2 combines with J gene TRBJ2-3; D not resolved. The sequences come from PBMCs, collected from the stem cell graft. The CDR3 nucleotides are TGTGCCAGCAGCTTAACGGTTAGCACAGATACGCAGTATTTT. Its protein product is CASSLTVSTDTQYF.